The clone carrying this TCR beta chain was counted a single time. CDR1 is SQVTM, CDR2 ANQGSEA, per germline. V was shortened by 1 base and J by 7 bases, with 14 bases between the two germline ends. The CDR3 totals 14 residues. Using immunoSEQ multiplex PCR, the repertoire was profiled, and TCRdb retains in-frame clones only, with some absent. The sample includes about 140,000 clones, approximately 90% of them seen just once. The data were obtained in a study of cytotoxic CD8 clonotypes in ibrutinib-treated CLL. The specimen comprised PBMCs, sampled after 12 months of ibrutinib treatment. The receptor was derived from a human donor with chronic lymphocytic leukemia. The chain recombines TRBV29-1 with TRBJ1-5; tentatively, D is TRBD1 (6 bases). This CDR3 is CSVEAGGGDQPQHF. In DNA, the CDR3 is TGCAGCGTTGAAGCGGGGGGCGGCGACCAGCCCCAGCATTTT. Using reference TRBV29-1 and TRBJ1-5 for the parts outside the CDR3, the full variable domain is SAVISQKPSRDICQRGTSLTIQCQVDSQVTMMFWYRQQPGQSLTLIATANQGSEATYESGFVIDKFPISRPNLTFSTLTVSNMSPEDSSIYLCSVEAGGGDQPQHFGDGTRLSIL.